This TCR beta chain was sequenced for a study of blood T cell repertoires in COVID-19. Background on the study: Nucleic acid was either cDNA or gDNA, and it came from T cells, B-cell-depleted T cells, or PBMCs.

This CDR3 comprises 16 residues. V shed 0 bases and J 5 bases; nucleotides not matched to a gene: 9. Germline CDR1 SGHRS, CDR2 YFSETQ. The study drew participants aged about 18 to 89 years from approximately 23 US areas. Participants had their cohort set by participant-reported clinical history. Authors' data handling: Researchers report that nucleated cell counts were estimated from reference gene primer amplification. Using immunoSEQ multiplex PCR, the repertoire was profiled, and TCRdb retains in-frame clones only, with some absent. That table supplies the V and J calls and clone size; D and trimming were determined from the DNA. The sample includes 300,000 to 500,000 clones, around 89% of them seen just once.

The V call is TRBV5-1, the J call TRBJ1-2; 8 nucleotides agree with TRBD1. The sequencing input was PBMCs or T cells enriched from blood (not recorded which). This receptor was obtained from a woman aged 30 to 39 with acute COVID-19. The CDR3, as DNA: TGCGCCAGCAGCTTGGGGGTTCAGGGGGCCTTATATGGCTACACCTTC. This codes for CASSLGVQGALYGYTF.